The T cell receptor beta chain described here comes from a study of read filtering for tumor transcriptome and immune sequencing (dated by TCRdb to between 2020 and 2021). Some background on the complete study: Of the patients in the cohort, about 16 were male and 14 to 15 were female, and their mean age was roughly 68 years, with a range of about 40 to 85. Whole-transcriptome libraries were prepared with the TruSeq RNA Access Library Prep Kit after DNase treatment. One main goal was a read-filtering strategy for immune repertoire data, in particular deciding whether clonotypes backed by only one read should be removed. TCR repertoires obtained by targeted immune repertoire sequencing and by bulk whole-transcriptome sequencing performed on the same bone marrow samples were compared. By revised international staging, eight or nine patients were R-ISS I, over 15 were R-ISS II and 6 or 7 were R-ISS III. Per sample, about 4.05 to 11 million TCR-region mapped reads were obtained with IR-seq, compared with only 85 to 1273 with RNA-seq. The investigation overall reported the following: Clonotypes were captured by IR-seq at much higher depth and more reliably than by RNA-seq, and smaller IR-seq throughput was sufficient for identification of most shared clonotypes. The sorted CD138-negative fraction was a mixed bone marrow immune population, not purified T cells. The correlation between IR-seq and RNA-seq shared clonotype proportions was increased by removal of single-read clonotypes. In IR-seq, about 82% of clonotypes but 3% to 4.5% of total reads were represented by single-read clonotypes, whereas in RNA-seq, approximately 73% of clonotypes and more than 35% of reads were represented by single-read clonotypes.

Every patient had bone marrow sampled at the time of active disease. Ficoll-Hypaque density gradient centrifugation was used to isolate the bone marrow mononuclear cells. To remove myeloma plasma cells, the cells were labeled with CD138 magnetic microbeads on a MACS separator, and CD138-negative cells were then collected by negative selection. Flow cytometry with CD138 antibodies on an Attune NxT was used to check how pure the isolated cells were. Total RNA was extracted with TRIzol reagent and quantified with a NanoDrop spectrophotometer. Paired RNA-seq and IR-seq were performed on each patient's CD138-negative bone marrow sample. TCR libraries were built from about 370 ng RNA with the Immunoverse kit, using molecular barcoded adaptors covering alpha/delta and beta/gamma chains. TCR library preparation used the same RNA that went into transcriptome sequencing. Sequencing of TCR libraries was carried out on an Illumina HiSeq 4000 with 2 x 150 cycles. For the original study's pipeline: TCR reads were aligned to human V, D, J and C references and assembled into CDR3 clonotypes with MiXCR, including quality filtering and error correction. Clonotype counts and gene usage diversity were analyzed with the tcR package in R. Raw mapping reads were checked after the RNA-seq reads had been mapped by STAR aligner version 2.5.3a onto the human GRCh37 genome. IR-seq fastq files were randomly downsampled with Seqtk 1.3 to test the effect of sequencing depth on detected clonotypes. TCRdb reworked the public reads: Q25 trimming with fastp, MiXCR clone assembly, productive beta chains retained. Under each unique CDR3 protein, matching rows form one entry showing the most common genes and DNA. The V and J calls, along with clone size, are taken from TCRdb and not from the paper's own processing. The sample table holds over 50,000 distinct CDR3 sequences, of which 11% to 15% were seen once. Over 40% of the sample comes from the top ten.

The table lists this clonotype with many counts. What antigen it recognizes has not been identified. Qualities for individual bases were not recorded, and no much larger clone is one base off. CDR1 is given as SQVTM and CDR2 as ANQGSEA, both from the germline V gene. Including cysteine and phenylalanine, the CDR3 has 14 amino acids. This entry keeps only the CDR3 DNA: 42 bases, framed from base 1. The germline ends are 18 bases apart after V is trimmed by 3 bases and J by 9 bases. The sequence joins TRBV29-1 to TRBJ2-1, and perhaps TRBD2 as D gene, on 6 matching bases. The material sequenced was a population of CD138-negative cells sorted from bone marrow. Read against the paper, the sample's cell subset or site label means: bone marrow mononuclear cells depleted of CD138+ plasma/myeloma cells by negative magnetic selection. This receptor was obtained from a donor at least 40 years old with multiple myeloma. The CDR3 protein is CSVDAGTLFGEQFF. The DNA sequence is as follows: TGCAGCGTTGACGCCGGGACTCTTTTTGGTGAGCAGTTCTTC.